The source of this T cell receptor beta chain is a study of blood T cell repertoires in COVID-19. Study information: Collection of acute and convalescent COVID-19 samples took place in the United States, Italy and Spain. T cells, B-cell-depleted T cells, or PBMCs provided the cDNA or gDNA that served as material.

Authors' analysis steps: Amplification from reference gene primers served as the basis for estimated nucleated cell counts. Profiling relied on immunoSEQ multiplex PCR, and the TCRdb table lists in-frame clones only, not all of them. Clonal size and the V and J genes are those of that table, whereas D and trimming came from the DNA. Among 90,000 or so clones listed, 89% were seen once. The clonotype originates from an elderly woman with active COVID-19. Material for sequencing was peripheral blood.

The CDR3 coding sequence is TGTGCCAGCAGCTTCGGACTAGCTTCCTACAATGAGCAGTTCTTC. Amino acid sequence: CASSFGLASYNEQFF. This rearrangement joins TRBV11-1 to TRBJ2-1, with 8 bases lining up with TRBD2. V lost 3 bases and J lost 1; bases outside the gene matches: 2. The CDR3 contains 15 residues. Germline loops: CDR1 SGHAT, CDR2 FQDESV (reference sequence).